This section outlines one T cell receptor beta chain sequence together with its context. Germline-derived CDR1 and CDR2 are MDHEN and SYDVKM. Losses at the gene ends were 6 bases for V and 7 bases for J; bases not matched to a gene: 5. The CDR3 is 13 residues long. 13 Jbeta primers and 60 Vbeta primers were used for the PCR. Clones were sequenced by immunoSEQ multiplex PCR, and TCRdb holds only the in-frame ones, with some missing. The sample carries 110,000 to 150,000 clones, roughly 70% recorded once. The sample is drawn from a study of cytomegalovirus exposure and HLA in healthy donors. Turning to the study itself: For the approximately 400 genotyped donors, 81% fell within the Caucasian-associated ancestry cluster.

This TCR came from a man aged 55 to 70 in good health and CMV-seronegative. The sequenced sample was PBMCs. The chain employs TRBV28 and TRBJ1-5; 8 bases fit TRBD1. As DNA, the CDR3 is TGTGCCAGCAGAGAACAGGGGGGGCAGCCCCAGCATTTT. Protein: CASREQGGQPQHF.